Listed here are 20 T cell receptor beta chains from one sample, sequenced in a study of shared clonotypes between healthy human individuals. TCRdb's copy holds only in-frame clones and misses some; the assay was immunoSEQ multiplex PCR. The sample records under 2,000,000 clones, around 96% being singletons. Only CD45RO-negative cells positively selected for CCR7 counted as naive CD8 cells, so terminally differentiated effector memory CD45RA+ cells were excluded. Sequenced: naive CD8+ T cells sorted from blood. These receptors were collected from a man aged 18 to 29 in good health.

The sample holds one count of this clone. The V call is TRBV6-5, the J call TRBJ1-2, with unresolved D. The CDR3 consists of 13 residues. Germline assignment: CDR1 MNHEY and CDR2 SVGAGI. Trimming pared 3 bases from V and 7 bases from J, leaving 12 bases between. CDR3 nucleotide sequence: TGTGCCAGCAGTTATTTCGAATCTTCTGGCTACACCTTC. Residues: CASSYFESSGYTF.

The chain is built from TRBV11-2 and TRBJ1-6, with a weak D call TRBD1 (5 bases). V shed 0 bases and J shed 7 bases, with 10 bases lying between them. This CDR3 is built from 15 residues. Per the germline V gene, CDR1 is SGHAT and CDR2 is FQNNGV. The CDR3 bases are TGTGCCAGCAGCTTAGATGGAGAGGGGAATTCACCCCTCCACTTT. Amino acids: CASSLDGEGNSPLHF. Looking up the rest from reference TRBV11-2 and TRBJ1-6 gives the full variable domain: EAGVAQSPRYKIIEKRQSVAFWCNPISGHATLYWYQQILGQGPKLLIQFQNNGVVDDSQLPKDRFSAERLKGVDSTLKIQPAKLEDSAVYLCASSLDGEGNSPLHFGNGTRLTVT.

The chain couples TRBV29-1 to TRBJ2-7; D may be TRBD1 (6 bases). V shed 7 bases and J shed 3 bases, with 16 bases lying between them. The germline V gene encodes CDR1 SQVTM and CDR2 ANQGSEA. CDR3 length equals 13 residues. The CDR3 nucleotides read TGCAGCGCTACGTTGGACAGTCACTACGAGCAGTACTTC. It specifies CSATLDSHYEQYF.

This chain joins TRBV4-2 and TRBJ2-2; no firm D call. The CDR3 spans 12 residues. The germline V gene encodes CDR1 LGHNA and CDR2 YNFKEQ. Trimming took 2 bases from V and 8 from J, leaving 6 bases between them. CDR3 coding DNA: TGTGCCAGCAGCCAAAACTTGGGGGAGCTGTTTTTT. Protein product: CASSQNLGELFF.

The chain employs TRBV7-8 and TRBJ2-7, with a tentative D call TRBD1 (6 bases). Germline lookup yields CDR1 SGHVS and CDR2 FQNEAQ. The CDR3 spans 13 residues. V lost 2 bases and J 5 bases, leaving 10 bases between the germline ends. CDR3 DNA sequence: TGTGCCAGCAGCTTATTTGGGGGCCACGAGCAGTACTTC. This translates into CASSLFGGHEQYF.

CDR3: CATSRTFSDGWNEQFF. DNA for the CDR3: TGTGCCACCAGCAGAACTTTCTCGGACGGGTGGAATGAGCAGTTCTTC. J is TRBJ2-1 and V is TRBV15; unclear D gene. Germline CDR1 and CDR2: LNHNV and YYDKDF (reference sequence). The CDR3 totals 16 residues. Between the trimmed V and J ends, which lost 2 bases and 7 bases, there was a span of 18 bases.

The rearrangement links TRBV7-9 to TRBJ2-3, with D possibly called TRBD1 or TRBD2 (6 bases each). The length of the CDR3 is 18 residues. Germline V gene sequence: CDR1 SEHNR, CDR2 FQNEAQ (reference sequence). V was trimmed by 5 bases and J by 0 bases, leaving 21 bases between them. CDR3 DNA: TGTGCCAGCAGCCGCCGGGAGACAGGTTATTCTAGCACAGATACGCAGTATTTT. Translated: CASSRRETGYSSTDTQYF.

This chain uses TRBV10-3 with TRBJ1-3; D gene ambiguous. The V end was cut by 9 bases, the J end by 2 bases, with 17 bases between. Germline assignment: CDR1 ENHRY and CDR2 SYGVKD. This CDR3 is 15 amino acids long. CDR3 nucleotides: TGTGCCATTGGCGAGGCAGAGAGACCTGGAAACACCATATATTTT. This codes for CAIGEAERPGNTIYF.

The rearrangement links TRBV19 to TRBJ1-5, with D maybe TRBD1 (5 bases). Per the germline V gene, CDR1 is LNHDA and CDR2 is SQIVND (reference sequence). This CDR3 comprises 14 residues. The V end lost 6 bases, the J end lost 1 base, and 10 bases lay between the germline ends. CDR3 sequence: CASRFRESNQPQHF. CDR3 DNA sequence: TGTGCCAGTAGATTCAGGGAAAGCAATCAGCCCCAGCATTTT. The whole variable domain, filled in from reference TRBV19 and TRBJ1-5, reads DGGITQSPKYLFRKEGQNVTLSCEQNLNHDAMYWYRQDPGQGLRLIYYSQIVNDFQKGDIAEGYSVSREKKESFPLTVTSAQKNPTAFYLCASRFRESNQPQHFGDGTRLSIL.

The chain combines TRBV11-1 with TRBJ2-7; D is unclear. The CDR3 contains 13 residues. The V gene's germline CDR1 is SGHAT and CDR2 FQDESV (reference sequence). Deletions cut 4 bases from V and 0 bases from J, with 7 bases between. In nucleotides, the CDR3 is TGTGCCAGCAGCTCCAGGAGCTCCTACGAGCAGTACTTC. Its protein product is CASSSRSSYEQYF.

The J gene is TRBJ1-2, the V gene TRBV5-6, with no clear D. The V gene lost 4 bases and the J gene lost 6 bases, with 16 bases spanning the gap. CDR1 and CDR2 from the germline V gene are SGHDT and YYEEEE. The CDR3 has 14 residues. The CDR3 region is CASSIERSWDGYTF. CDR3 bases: TGTGCCAGCAGCATCGAGAGGTCTTGGGATGGCTACACCTTC.

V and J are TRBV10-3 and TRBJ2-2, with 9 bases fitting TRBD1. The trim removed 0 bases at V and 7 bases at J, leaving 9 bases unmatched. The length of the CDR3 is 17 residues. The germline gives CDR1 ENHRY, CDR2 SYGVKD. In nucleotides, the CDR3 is TGTGCCATCAGTGAGTCGCCCGGGACAGGGATTATCGGGGAGCTGTTTTTT. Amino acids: CAISESPGTGIIGELFF.

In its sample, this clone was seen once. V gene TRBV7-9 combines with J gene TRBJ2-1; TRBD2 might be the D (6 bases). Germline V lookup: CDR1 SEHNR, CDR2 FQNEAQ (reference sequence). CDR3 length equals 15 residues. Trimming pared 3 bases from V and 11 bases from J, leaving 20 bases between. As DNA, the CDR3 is TGTGCCAGCAGCTTTTTGGACTACCAGTTAGAGAAGCAGTTCTTC. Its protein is CASSFLDYQLEKQFF.

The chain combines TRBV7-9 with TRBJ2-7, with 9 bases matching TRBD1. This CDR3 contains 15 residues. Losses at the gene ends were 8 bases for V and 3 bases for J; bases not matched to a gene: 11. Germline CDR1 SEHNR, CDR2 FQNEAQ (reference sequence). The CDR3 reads CASQDPRTGDYEQYF. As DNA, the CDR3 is TGTGCCAGCCAGGACCCTCGGACAGGGGACTACGAGCAGTACTTC.

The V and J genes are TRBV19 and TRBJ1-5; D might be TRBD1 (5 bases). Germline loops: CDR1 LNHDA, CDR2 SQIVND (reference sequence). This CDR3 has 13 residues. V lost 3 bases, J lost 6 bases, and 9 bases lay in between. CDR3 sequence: CASSMGGTQPQHF. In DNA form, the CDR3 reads TGTGCCAGTAGTATGGGGGGGACTCAGCCCCAGCATTTT.

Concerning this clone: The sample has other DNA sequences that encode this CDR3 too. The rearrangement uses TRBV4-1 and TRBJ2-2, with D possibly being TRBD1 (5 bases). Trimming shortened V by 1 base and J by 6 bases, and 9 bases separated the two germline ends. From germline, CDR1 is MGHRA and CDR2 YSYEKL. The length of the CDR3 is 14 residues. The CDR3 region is CASSQVGAPGELFF. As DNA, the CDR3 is TGCGCCAGCAGCCAAGTTGGGGCCCCCGGGGAGCTGTTTTTT.

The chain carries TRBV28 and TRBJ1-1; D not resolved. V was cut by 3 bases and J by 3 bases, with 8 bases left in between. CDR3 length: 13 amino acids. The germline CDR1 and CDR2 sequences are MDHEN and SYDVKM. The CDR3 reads CASSFETYTEAFF. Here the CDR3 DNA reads TGTGCCAGCAGTTTCGAGACGTACACTGAAGCTTTCTTT.

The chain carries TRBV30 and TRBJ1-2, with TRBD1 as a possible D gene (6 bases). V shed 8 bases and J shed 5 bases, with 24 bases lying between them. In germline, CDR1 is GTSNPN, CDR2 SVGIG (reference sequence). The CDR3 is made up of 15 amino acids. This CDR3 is CAGEILRDNAYGYTF. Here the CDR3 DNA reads TGTGCCGGGGAGATCCTGCGGGACAACGCTTATGGCTACACCTTC.

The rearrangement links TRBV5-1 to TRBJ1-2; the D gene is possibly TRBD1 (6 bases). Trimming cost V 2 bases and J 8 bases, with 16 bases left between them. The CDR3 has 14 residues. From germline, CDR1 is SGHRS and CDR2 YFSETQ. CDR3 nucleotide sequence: TGCGCCAGCAGCTTTCCGGGGGGCGCAGACGGCTACACCTTC. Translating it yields CASSFPGGADGYTF.

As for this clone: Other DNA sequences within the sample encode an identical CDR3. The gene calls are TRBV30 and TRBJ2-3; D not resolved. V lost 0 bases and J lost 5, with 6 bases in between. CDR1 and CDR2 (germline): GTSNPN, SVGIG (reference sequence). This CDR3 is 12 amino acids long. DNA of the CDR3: TGTGCCTGGAGTGTAGTGGGAGATACGCAGTATTTT. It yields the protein CAWSVVGDTQYF.